These 12 T cell receptor beta chains were sequenced from one sample in a study of T cell responses to AZD1222 COVID-19 vaccine. Produced via immunoSEQ multiplex PCR; TCRdb's table is partial and in-frame only. Found here are around 150,000 clones, about 93% of them singletons; the top ten hold about 1.3%. Sample: peripheral blood, taken on day 0 of AZD1222 vaccination. The receptors stem from an adult in good health.

The chain carries TRBV30 and TRBJ2-3; weak D call: TRBD1 (7 bases). The V gene's germline CDR1 is GTSNPN and CDR2 SVGIG (reference sequence). Trimming left V 5 bases short and J 3 bases short, with 12 bases between. This CDR3 comprises 13 residues. The CDR3 protein is CAWGGGWTDTQYF. CDR3 in DNA: TGTGCCTGGGGAGGGGGCTGGACAGATACGCAGTATTTT.

The gene calls are TRBV5-5 and TRBJ2-3; TRBD1 or TRBD2 may be the D gene (6 bases each). This CDR3 is built from 15 residues. Germline CDR1 reads SGHKS; CDR2 reads YYEKEE (reference sequence). V lost 4 bases and J 3 bases, leaving 15 bases between the germline ends. The CDR3 spells CASSPVGGATDTQYF. CDR3 in DNA: TGTGCCAGCAGCCCTGTGGGGGGCGCGACAGATACGCAGTATTTT.

The gene calls are TRBV18 and TRBJ1-2; 8 bases line up with TRBD1. The J segment lost 7 bases and the V segment lost 5 bases, leaving 9 bases of the junction unmatched. This CDR3 contains 14 residues. The germline CDR1 and CDR2 sequences are KGHSH and LQKENI. CDR3 bases: TGTGCCAGCTCAGTCTCAGGGGGCGACGGTGGCTACACCTTC. The encoded protein is CASSVSGGDGGYTF.

This clone appeared a single time. The chain uses TRBV7-8 and TRBJ1-1, with 9 bases matching TRBD1. This CDR3 region has 13 residues. CDR1 and CDR2 from the germline V gene are SGHVS and FQNEAQ. With 1 base clipped from V and 10 bases from J, the junction kept 4 bases outside the gene matches. CDR3 residues: CASSLGGTGRAFF. The CDR3 DNA reads as TGTGCCAGCAGCTTAGGCGGGACAGGGAGAGCTTTCTTT. The whole variable domain, remainder taken from reference TRBV7-8 and TRBJ1-1, is GAGVSQSPRYKVAKRGQDVALRCDPISGHVSLFWYQQALGQGPEFLTYFQNEAQLDKSGLPSDRFFAERPEGSVSTLKIQRTQQEDSAVYLCASSLGGTGRAFFGQGTRLTVV.

V usage is TRBV5-4 and J usage is TRBJ1-1, with unresolved D. V lost 1 base, J lost 0 bases, and 4 bases lay in between. The CDR3 contains 13 residues. Germline V gene data show CDR1 as SGHNT and CDR2 as YYREEE (reference sequence). The CDR3 reads CASSLSLNTEAFF. The CDR3 DNA sequence: TGTGCCAGCAGCTTGTCATTGAACACTGAAGCTTTCTTT.

This chain uses TRBV7-9 with TRBJ1-5; 8 bases are shared with TRBD1. The CDR3 totals 17 residues. Per germline, CDR1 SEHNR and CDR2 FQNEAQ (reference sequence). The V and J ends lost 1 base and 6 bases, in that order; junction bases with no gene match: 11. The CDR3 DNA sequence: TGTGCCAGCAGCTTAGTCTGGGGCAGGGGGCAGGTTCAGCCCCAGCATTTT. It codes for CASSLVWGRGQVQPQHF.

This chain joins TRBV11-2 and TRBJ2-3; the match to TRBD1 covers 9 bases. Per the germline V gene, CDR1 is SGHAT and CDR2 is FQNNGV. The V gene end was trimmed by 5 bases and the J gene end by 1 base; junction bases not matched to a gene: 7. The CDR3 runs 16 residues. The CDR3 nucleotides read TGTGCCAGCAGCCATTTCAGGGACAGGGGCACAGATACGCAGTATTTT. It is translated as CASSHFRDRGTDTQYF. Complete variable domain (other parts from reference TRBV11-2 and TRBJ2-3): EAGVAQSPRYKIIEKRQSVAFWCNPISGHATLYWYQQILGQGPKLLIQFQNNGVVDDSQLPKDRFSAERLKGVDSTLKIQPAKLEDSAVYLCASSHFRDRGTDTQYFGPGTRLTVL.

The V and J genes are TRBV5-1 and TRBJ1-4; weak D call: TRBD1 (5 bases). There are 16 residues in the CDR3. Germline lookup yields CDR1 SGHRS and CDR2 YFSETQ. The V end was cut by 0 bases, the J end by 4 bases, with 13 bases between. The CDR3 spells CASSLAVGTYNEKLFF. For the CDR3, the DNA is TGCGCCAGCAGCTTGGCCGTCGGGACCTATAATGAAAAACTGTTTTTT.

The chain carries TRBV25-1 and TRBJ2-2; no definite D call. Per the germline V gene, CDR1 is MGHDK and CDR2 is SYGVNS. V gave up 8 bases and J gave up 1 base, with 14 bases separating them. CDR3 size: 15 residues. CDR3 sequence (DNA): TGTGCCAGCCCCCGAGGCAGGAGGAACACCGGGGAGCTGTTTTTT. This gives the protein CASPRGRRNTGELFF.

The chain has TRBV30 and TRBJ2-5, with a weak D call TRBD1 (5 bases). Germline CDR1 reads GTSNPN; CDR2 reads SVGIG (reference sequence). The ends were cut back, 1 base at V and 5 bases at J, with 11 bases in the middle. The CDR3 is 13 amino acids. CDR3 DNA: TGTGCCTGGAGTGGACAGTTAGGGGAGACCCAGTACTTC. Its protein product is CAWSGQLGETQYF.

The V gene is TRBV5-1, the J gene TRBJ2-2; 14 nucleotides line up with TRBD2. The length of the CDR3 is 17 residues. J was trimmed by 6 bases and V by 4 bases; bases with no gene match: 8. Germline CDR1 and CDR2: SGHRS and YFSETQ. CDR3 amino acids: CASSQGLAGVSAGELFF. CDR3 sequence (DNA): TGCGCCAGCAGCCAGGGACTAGCGGGAGTTTCGGCCGGGGAGCTGTTTTTT. Using reference TRBV5-1 and TRBJ2-2 for the parts outside the CDR3, the full variable domain is KAGVTQTPRYLIKTRGQQVTLSCSPISGHRSVSWYQQTPGQGLQFLFEYFSETQRNKGNFPGRFSGRQFSNSRSEMNVSTLELGDSALYLCASSQGLAGVSAGELFFGEGSRLTVL.

This chain links TRBV9 with TRBJ2-3; no definite D call. CDR1 is SGDLS and CDR2 is YYNGEE in the germline V gene. The CDR3 runs 17 residues. Trimming took 3 bases from V and 1 from J, leaving 18 bases between them. The CDR3 DNA reads as TGTGCCAGCAGCGCTGCATTGGGTTCCCCCGGCACAGATACGCAGTATTTT. Translating gives CASSAALGSPGTDTQYF.